The 24 T cell receptor beta chains below come from one sample, sequenced in a study of tissue T cells after allogeneic stem cell transplantation. Profiled with immunoSEQ multiplex PCR; TCRdb holds only in-frame clones, not every one. The sample has over 2,000 clones, 40% to 55% seen once. Regarding time point: mouse harvest day 14 after allogeneic transplant. The graft held 10^6 splenic CD5+ T cells and 10^7 T-cell-depleted bone marrow cells. Sequenced input: lymph node tissue. These receptors were obtained from a female BALB/c mouse given C57BL/6 T cells with graft-versus-host disease after an allogeneic hematopoietic cell transplant.

Turning to this clone: Genes and germline are mouse. The sequence runs out 1 residue before the end of the CDR3; the remainder is reconstructed from the germline J gene. This sequence joins TRBV31 and TRBJ2-5; 8 bases are shared with TRBD2. Germline CDR1 reads GKSSPN; CDR2 reads SITVG. Unmatched junction bases numbered 3, after V lost 1 base and J lost 3 bases. The CDR3 has 14 residues. The part of the CDR3 DNA that was read is TGTGCCTGGAGTCCAAGGACTGGGCAAGACACCCAGTAC. Translating gives CAWSPRTGQDTQY. The CDR3, in full, reads CAWSPRTGQDTQYF.

Points on this clone: Gene names are mouse gene names. The read falls 1 residue short of the CDR3 end, and the missing part is taken from the germline J gene. V usage is TRBV5 and J usage is TRBJ2-7; TRBD2 matches 9 bases. With 0 bases clipped from V and 6 bases from J, the junction kept 3 bases outside the gene matches. Germline values: CDR1 LGHNA, CDR2 YNLKQL (reference sequence). This CDR3 is 14 amino acids long. CDR3 DNA (partial): TGTGCCAGCAGCCAAGAGGGGACTGGGAGTGAACAGTAC. Translation gives CASSQEGTGSEQY. The full CDR3 reads CASSQEGTGSEQYF.

Comments on this clone: The gene names here belong to mouse. The CDR3 extends 1 residue past the end of the read, so its final part is completed from the germline J gene. The V and J genes are TRBV1 and TRBJ2-4, with TRBD2 as a possible D gene (6 bases). Per the germline V gene, CDR1 is NSQYPW and CDR2 is LRSPGD (reference sequence). Trimming removed 3 bases at V and 0 bases at J, with 13 bases between. CDR3 length: 16 amino acids. The CDR3 protein is CTCSARWGISQNTLYF. The part of the CDR3 DNA that was read is TGCACCTGCAGTGCGAGGTGGGGGATTAGTCAAAACACCTTGTAC.

As for this clone: The gene names given are mouse names. The CDR3 goes on 1 residue after the read ends, and that part is filled in from the germline J gene. This sequence joins TRBV26 and TRBJ2-2; D unresolved. V was clipped by 4 bases and J by 0 bases, with 6 bases between them. CDR1 KGHPV and CDR2 FQNQEV come from the germline V gene (reference sequence). The CDR3 is made up of 14 amino acids. This CDR3 is CASSHAANTGQLYF. The sequenced CDR3 bases are TGTGCCAGCAGTCACGCAGCAAACACCGGGCAGCTCTAC.

As for this clone: Gene names refer to mouse genes. The read halts 1 residue ahead of the CDR3 end, with the missing end drawn from the germline J gene. This chain links TRBV26 with TRBJ2-3; TRBD1 agrees at 7 bases. After removal of 4 bases from V and 0 bases from J, the junction contained 7 bases not matched to a gene. Germline CDR1 KGHPV, CDR2 FQNQEV (reference sequence). This CDR3 is built from 16 residues. The CDR3 protein is CASSHPGTASAETLYF. The covered CDR3 bases are TGTGCCAGCAGTCACCCCGGGACAGCTAGTGCAGAAACGCTGTAT.

This clone was detected only a few times. Gene names refer to mouse genes. The covered CDR3 bases are TGTGCCAGCGGTGATGCAGGGCAGGGAGGGGCCAACGAAAGATTATTT. It codes for CASGDAGQGGANERLF. The complete CDR3 reads CASGDAGQGGANERLFF. This chain links TRBV13-2 with TRBJ1-4; weak D call: TRBD1 (5 bases). The CDR3 end falls 1 residue outside the read, so it is completed with the germline J gene. V was clipped by 0 bases and J by 3 bases, with 15 bases between them. The CDR3 spans 17 residues. Germline V gene sequence: CDR1 NNHNN, CDR2 SYGAGS (reference sequence).

This clone was counted a few times. Mouse names are used for the genes. Read sequence stops 1 residue before the CDR3 end, and the germline J gene provides the missing end. The chain joins TRBV4 to TRBJ2-7, with TRBD1 matching over 7 bases. Germline trimming cut 4 bases from V and 0 bases from J; bases unmatched to any gene: 3. This CDR3 spans 14 amino acids. Germline V gene sequence: CDR1 LGHDT, CDR2 YNNKQL (reference sequence). CDR3 DNA, as far as it was read: TGTGCCAGCAGCTTCGGGACAGTCTCCTATGAACAGTAC. Translated, it gives CASSFGTVSYEQY. The whole CDR3 protein reads CASSFGTVSYEQYF.

In its sample, this clone was seen a few times. The gene names here belong to mouse. The read finishes 1 residue shy of the CDR3 end, and the germline J gene is used to complete it. The chain links TRBV26 to TRBJ2-7, with 8 bases identical to TRBD1. The CDR3 length is 13 residues. V lost 3 bases and J lost 7; bases outside the gene matches: 5. Per germline, CDR1 KGHPV and CDR2 FQNQEV (reference sequence). The CDR3 DNA, read in part, is TGTGCCAGCAGTCTCCAGGGGGCGGGGGAACAGTAC. Protein product: CASSLQGAGEQY. The whole CDR3 sequence is CASSLQGAGEQYF. The full variable domain, with the rest looked up from reference TRBV26 and TRBJ2-7, is NSKVIQTPRYLVKGQGQKAKMRCIPEKGHPVVFWYQQNKNNEFKFLINFQNQEVLQQIDMTEKRFSAECPSNSPCSLEIQSSEAGDSALYLCASSLQGAGEQYFGPGTRLTVL.

Sample share makes this clone medium-sized. Germline and genes here are mouse. The observed sequence ends 1 residue before the CDR3 terminus, with the missing tail filled in from the germline J gene. V usage is TRBV15 and J usage is TRBJ2-7, with 8 bases identical to TRBD2. With 6 bases clipped from V and 7 bases from J, the junction kept 5 bases outside the gene matches. Germline CDR1 and CDR2: SGHND and FRSKSL. The CDR3 spans 12 residues. This CDR3 reads CASRPDWDEQYF. The sequenced part of the CDR3 DNA is TGTGCCAGCAGGCCGGACTGGGACGAACAGTAC.

Concerning this clone: Mouse gene names and germline throughout. The sequence runs out 1 residue before the end of the CDR3; the remainder is reconstructed from the germline J gene. The V and J genes are TRBV4 and TRBJ2-5; D may be TRBD1 (6 bases). CDR1 is LGHDT, CDR2 YNNKQL, per germline (reference sequence). The CDR3 sequence is 14 residues long. V was pared by 5 bases and J by 3 bases, with 12 bases between. The DNA read from the CDR3 is TGTGCCAGCAGCCAACCGGGACAACAAGACACCCAGTAC. Translating it yields CASSQPGQQDTQY. The complete CDR3 protein is CASSQPGQQDTQYF.

This clone was seen a few times. Gene names follow the mouse nomenclature. The CDR3 extends 1 residue past the end of the read, so its final part is completed from the germline J gene. The V call is TRBV26, the J call TRBJ2-1, with D hard to call. Trimming stripped 4 bases from V and 1 base from J, with 8 bases between. Germline loops: CDR1 KGHPV, CDR2 FQNQEV (reference sequence). The CDR3 runs 14 residues. The part of the CDR3 DNA that was read is TGTGCCAGCAGTCCTCCGGGGAACTATGCTGAGCAGTTC. Amino acid sequence: CASSPPGNYAEQF. The full-length CDR3 reads as CASSPPGNYAEQFF.

This clone was detected only a few times. Genes here carry mouse names. The read ends 1 residue shy of where the CDR3 ends; the end is completed using the germline J gene. The genes are TRBV3 and TRBJ1-4, with 9 bases aligning to TRBD1. Germline V gene data show CDR1 as SNHLY and CDR2 as FYNGKV (reference sequence). V was clipped by 2 bases and J by 7 bases; unmatched bases: 2. The CDR3 has 14 amino acids. The sequenced part of the CDR3 DNA is TGTGCCAGCAGCTTAACAGGGGGCGGCGAAAGATTATTT. As protein: CASSLTGGGERLF. The CDR3 as a whole reads CASSLTGGGERLFF.

By share of the sample, this clone is medium-sized (0.01 to 0.1%). Any gene name here is a mouse gene name. The read stops 1 residue short of the end of the CDR3; the missing end is completed from the germline J gene. This chain links TRBV19 with TRBJ2-1; the D gene is possibly TRBD2 (6 bases). The CDR3 contains 12 residues. Germline values: CDR1 FNHDT, CDR2 SITEND (reference sequence). Trimming pared 6 bases from V and 7 bases from J, leaving 11 bases between. The sequenced CDR3 bases are TGTGCCAGCATTGGGGGTCTGGCTGAGCAGTTC. As protein: CASIGGLAEQF. In full, the CDR3 reads CASIGGLAEQFF.

This clone turned up a few times. Any gene name here is a mouse gene name. Coverage ceases 1 residue before the CDR3 finishes, and the germline J gene fills in the end. The same CDR3 is also encoded by other DNA sequences in this sample. The rearrangement joins TRBV26 to TRBJ2-2; 7 nucleotides match TRBD2. CDR1 KGHPV and CDR2 FQNQEV come from the germline V gene (reference sequence). The junction had 1 base not matched to a gene; V was cut back by 3 bases and J by 0 bases. The CDR3 loop spans 15 amino acids. The DNA read from the CDR3 is TGTGCCAGCAGTCTTGGGACTGCAAACACCGGGCAGCTCTAC. It translates to CASSLGTANTGQLY. The complete CDR3 protein is CASSLGTANTGQLYF.

In this sample, this clone is medium-sized. Mouse gene names apply. The read falls 1 residue short of the CDR3 end, and the missing part is taken from the germline J gene. The V and J genes are TRBV13-1 and TRBJ2-1; perhaps TRBD1 as D (7 bases). The CDR3 has 13 residues. Germline lookup yields CDR1 NSHNY and CDR2 SYGAGN. Trimming shortened V by 2 bases and J by 5 bases, and 8 bases separated the two germline ends. The sequenced CDR3 bases are TGTGCCAGCAGTGACAGGGGGGATGCTGAGCAGTTC. This encodes CASSDRGDAEQF. The complete CDR3 reads CASSDRGDAEQFF.

Comment on this clone: Gene names and germline match the mouse. The CDR3 reads CASSLRRDRGPPSNERLFF. The sequenced CDR3 bases are TGTGCCAGCAGTCTGAGGAGGGACAGGGGGCCCCCCTCCAACGAAAGATTATTT. The gene calls are TRBV26 and TRBJ1-4; 12 nucleotides align to TRBD1. The CDR3 end is not reached by the read, which stops 1 residue before it; the germline J gene fills it in. The V segment lost 2 bases and the J segment 2 bases; nucleotides outside the gene matches: 9. The V gene's germline CDR1 is KGHPV and CDR2 FQNQEV (reference sequence). The CDR3 spans 19 residues.

A few counts support this clone. The germline and genes are mouse ones. The DNA ends 1 residue before the CDR3 does, and the rest of the CDR3 is filled in from the germline J gene. J is TRBJ2-3 and V is TRBV26; D possibly uses TRBD1 or TRBD2 (5 bases each). Trimming cost V 1 base and J 0 bases, with 5 bases left between them. Per the germline V gene, CDR1 is KGHPV and CDR2 is FQNQEV (reference sequence). The CDR3 spans 14 residues. The covered CDR3 bases are TGTGCCAGCAGTCTGTGGGGGAGTGCAGAAACGCTGTAT. Its protein product is CASSLWGSAETLY. The CDR3 in full is CASSLWGSAETLYF.

As to this clone: Gene names and germline match the mouse. The CDR3 goes on 1 residue after the read ends, and that part is filled in from the germline J gene. The chain carries TRBV23 and TRBJ1-1. The CDR3 length is 12 residues. Germline V gene data show CDR1 as KGHTA and CDR2 as FQNQQP. The CDR3 loop reads CSSSLENTEVFF. Partial CDR3 DNA: TGCTCCAGCAGCCTCGAGAACACAGAAGTCTTC.

This clone qualifies as hyperexpanded. The gene names given are mouse names. The CDR3 end falls 1 residue outside the read, so it is completed with the germline J gene. V gene TRBV2 combines with J gene TRBJ1-5, with no clear D. The germline V gene has CDR1 LGHNA and CDR2 YSYQKL. The CDR3 has 15 residues. Trimming removed 3 bases at V and 0 bases at J, with 9 bases between. CDR3 bases read: TGTGCCAGCAGCCATAGAACAGATAACAACCAGGCTCCGCTT. Translation: CASSHRTDNNQAPL. The full CDR3 is CASSHRTDNNQAPLF. The full variable domain, in which reference TRBV2 and TRBJ1-5 provide the parts outside the CDR3, is DPKIIQKPKYLVAVTGSEKILICEQYLGHNAMYWYRQSAKKPLEFMFSYSYQKLMDNQTASSRFQPQSSKKNHLDLQITALKPDDSATYFCASSHRTDNNQAPLFGEGTRLSVL.

By sample fraction, this clone is medium-sized. Here the gene names and germline are mouse. The read halts 1 residue ahead of the CDR3 end, with the missing end drawn from the germline J gene. J is TRBJ2-5 and V is TRBV19; D unresolved. V lost 1 base to trimming and J lost 3 bases, with 6 bases between them. The CDR3 consists of 13 residues. The germline V gene encodes CDR1 FNHDT and CDR2 SITEND (reference sequence). The sequenced CDR3 bases are TGTGCCAGCAGTATAATGGAACAAGACACCCAGTAC. Amino acids: CASSIMEQDTQY. The entire CDR3 protein reads CASSIMEQDTQYF.

Concerning this clone itself: Gene names and germline match the mouse. The read comes to an end 1 residue before the CDR3 does, leaving the germline J gene to fill in the end. The chain employs TRBV26 and TRBJ2-7; TRBD2 matches at 11 bases. Germline lookup yields CDR1 KGHPV and CDR2 FQNQEV (reference sequence). Trimming at V came to 0 bases and at J to 4 bases, leaving 2 bases not matched to a gene. The CDR3 is made up of 15 amino acids. CDR3 DNA (partial): TGTGCCAGCAGTCTGTCGACTGGGGGGGTTTATGAACAGTAC. Residues: CASSLSTGGVYEQY. Given in full, the CDR3 is CASSLSTGGVYEQYF.

With regard to this clone: Gene names denote mouse genes. The read falls 1 residue short of the CDR3 end, and the missing part is taken from the germline J gene. The V gene is TRBV26, the J gene TRBJ1-1; D is unresolved. In germline, CDR1 is KGHPV, CDR2 FQNQEV (reference sequence). V dropped 6 bases and J dropped 0 bases, with 5 bases sitting between them. The CDR3 is 12 amino acids. The chain's CDR3 is CASSFKNTEVFF. The part of the CDR3 DNA that was read is TGTGCCAGCAGCTTCAAGAACACAGAAGTCTTC.

Remarks on this clone: Gene names follow the mouse nomenclature. The read terminates 1 residue before the CDR3 end, so the remaining end is supplied by the germline J gene. V usage is TRBV23 and J usage is TRBJ1-4; the D call of TRBD1 is as the table states it, not checked on the DNA. The CDR3 consists of 16 residues. The germline CDR1 and CDR2 sequences are KGHTA and FQNQQP. CDR3 bases read: TGCTCCAGCAGTCAATCGACCGGACAGGGGTTCGAAAGATTATTT. This gives the protein CSSSQSTGQGFERLF. The entire CDR3 sequence reads CSSSQSTGQGFERLFF.

Worth noting for this clone: Any gene name here is a mouse gene name. With the read ending 1 residue before the CDR3 end, the germline J gene is used to fill in that end. The chain carries TRBV1 and TRBJ2-7, with D perhaps assigned TRBD1 or TRBD2 (7 bases each). Trimming removed 3 bases from V and 7 bases from J, with 13 bases in between. The CDR3 contains 13 residues. CDR1 and CDR2 from the germline V gene are NSQYPW and LRSPGD (reference sequence). The CDR3 bases that were read are TGCACCTGCAGTGCTTCCAGGGGGGGGGAACAGTAC. It is translated as CTCSASRGGEQY. The whole CDR3 region reads CTCSASRGGEQYF.